The 4 T cell receptor beta chains reported below all come from one sample, sequenced in a study of blood T cell repertoires in COVID-19 (dated by TCRdb to about 2020). The protocol used for the library was the immunoSEQ multiplex PCR assay. What TCRdb holds here is the immuneACCESS table cut down to in-frame rearrangements. Part of the clones is not present; checked against another copy, under half of the missing clones reflect an unresolved V gene, and the others are unexplained. Across this sample there are 390,000 or so clones, with 80% to 90% seen only once. The ten largest clones add up to roughly 1% of the sample. Sequencing used PBMCs or T cells enriched from blood (not recorded which). Every receptor here comes from a man between 18 and 29 years old who had recovered from COVID-19.

This rearrangement joins TRBV19 to TRBJ2-7, with D perhaps TRBD1 (6 bases). The CDR3 has 18 amino acids. Trimming stripped 0 bases from V and 1 base from J, with 19 bases between. The V gene's germline CDR1 is LNHDA and CDR2 SQIVND (reference sequence). The chain's CDR3 is CASSIDGGSVDGSYEQYF. The CDR3 region has the DNA TGTGCCAGTAGTATAGATGGGGGCAGCGTCGACGGTTCCTACGAGCAGTACTTC.

This clone occurred once. The V call is TRBV4-1, the J call TRBJ1-2; D is unresolved. Germline-derived CDR1 and CDR2 are MGHRA and YSYEKL. CDR3 length: 16 residues. Trimming took 2 bases from V and 0 from J, leaving 13 bases between them. The CDR3 protein is CASSQTRRLANYGYTF. The DNA of the CDR3 is TGCGCCAGCAGCCAAACCCGGCGGTTAGCTAACTATGGCTACACCTTC.

The chain joins TRBV27 to TRBJ1-6, with TRBD1 matching over 8 bases. Germline V gene lookup returns CDR1 MNHEY and CDR2 SMNVEV (reference sequence). The CDR3 sequence is 16 residues long. The trim removed 6 bases at V and 9 bases at J, leaving 13 bases unmatched. CDR3 region: CASSYNPGGASSPLHF. Here the CDR3 DNA reads TGTGCCAGCAGCTATAATCCAGGGGGCGCCTCTTCACCCCTCCACTTT.

This chain uses TRBV3-1 (or the pseudogene TRBV3-2) with TRBJ1-4, with 7 positions matching TRBD1. Germline V lookup: CDR1 LGHDT, CDR2 YNNKEL (reference sequence). The CDR3 is 16 amino acids. Losses at the gene ends were 6 bases for V and 5 bases for J; bases not matched to a gene: 12. The CDR3 region is CASSHRGFGPNEKLFF. The CDR3 region has the DNA TGTGCCAGCAGTCACAGGGGATTCGGGCCCAATGAAAAACTGTTTTTT.